Sequencing of this T cell receptor beta chain was carried out in a study of CD8 T cells in Susac syndrome. Overall study findings and caveats: The authors acknowledged that their TCR sequencing and HLA analysis involved a relatively small number of individuals.

Reverse transcription used roughly 0.45 to 1 ug RNA and random hexamers. Across 54 Vbeta and 13 Jbeta, immunoSEQ multiplex PCR amplified TCR beta CDR3. TCRdb re-derived calls from the immunoSEQ multiplex PCR reads in MiXCR, one entry per CDR3 protein. This sample has over 100,000 distinct CDR3 sequences, with 90% to 96% found just once. About this clonotype: The antigen is not known.

The T cells that were sequenced for TCR beta were CD8+ and CD4+ cells from blood. TEMRA cells were FACS-enriched, while CD8+ and CD4+ T cells were negatively isolated. Trimming cost V 4 bases and J 9 bases; bases outside gene matches: 8. The CDR3 spans 14 residues. Germline V gene data show CDR1 as GTSNPN and CDR2 as SVGIG (reference sequence). This TCR was sampled from a human donor in good health. The sample comprised CD4+ T cells from PBMCs. V and J are TRBV30 and TRBJ1-6; 8 bases line up with TRBD1. CDR3 in DNA: TGTGCCTGGAACCTTGGACAGGGTGGTTCACCCCTCCACTTT. Its translation is CAWNLGQGGSPLHF.